This entry describes one T cell receptor (beta chain). As yet, its antigen is unknown. These data belong to a study of shared clonotypes between healthy human individuals. The wider study: The donor pool was made up of two women and three men aged 18 to 49.

Selected positively for CCR7 and CD45RO-negative, naive CD8 cells excluded terminally differentiated effector memory CD45RA+ cells. In replicate PCRs of sorted subsets, about 220 ng DNA, 29,000 or so T cell genomes, was used. Assay used: immunoSEQ multiplex PCR; TCRdb lists only in-frame clones, some missing. The sample carries approximately 720,000 clones, 90% to 95% recorded once. Study-level results: Estimated richness values were generally larger in naive subsets than in memory subsets. Naive CD4 clonotype sharing across a handful of donors was approximately 5%.

After removal of 0 bases from V and 4 bases from J, the junction contained 3 bases not matched to a gene. The germline CDR1 and CDR2 sequences are SGDLS and YYNGEE. This CDR3 contains 15 residues. The rearrangement joins TRBV9 to TRBJ2-1, with 8 bases lining up with TRBD2. This clonotype was sampled from a man in his thirties or forties in good health. Specimen: naive CD8+ T cells sorted from blood. CDR3 DNA sequence: TGTGCCAGCAGCGTAGGTCGACTAGCGTACAATGAGCAGTTCTTC. As protein: CASSVGRLAYNEQFF.